These 17 T cell receptor beta chains originate from one sample sequenced in a study of shared clonotypes between healthy human individuals. Profiling relied on immunoSEQ multiplex PCR, and the TCRdb table lists in-frame clones only, not all of them. Of some 2,500,000 clones listed, roughly 93% were seen once; the top ten hold 0.36%. The sequenced material came from naive CD4+ T cells from PBMCs. Subset denoted: CD45RA+ positively selected. The receptors shown here come from a man between 18 and 29 years old in good health. Some clones in this sample may be carry-over from other donors' samples.

This clone was observed a single time. The V gene is TRBV28, the J gene TRBJ1-2; tentative D call: TRBD1 (5 bases). Germline V lookup: CDR1 MDHEN, CDR2 SYDVKM. There are 13 residues in the CDR3. V was trimmed by 11 bases and J by 5 bases, leaving 18 bases between them. The DNA of the CDR3 is TGTGCCGGCTCCGCGGGACGAGGGTATGGCTACACCTTC. This translates into CAGSAGRGYGYTF.

The rearrangement links TRBV9 to TRBJ1-2; D is ambiguous. Germline lookup yields CDR1 SGDLS and CDR2 YYNGEE. Trimming removed 4 bases from V and 4 bases from J, with 14 bases in between. This CDR3 has 14 amino acids. CDR3 nucleotide sequence: TGTGCCAGCAGCCGGACGTCCTACAGCTATGGCTACACCTTC. Residues: CASSRTSYSYGYTF.

Worth noting for this clone: Germline and junction disagree at one end, which may indicate a read error. Other nucleotide sequences in the sample specify the same CDR3. V usage is TRBV7-9 and J usage is TRBJ1-4; TRBD1 matches 9 bases. Germline-derived CDR1 and CDR2 are SEHNR and FQNEAQ (reference sequence). The length of the CDR3 is 15 residues. CDR3 region: CASSLEGQGDGKLFF. CDR3 sequence (DNA): TGTGCCAGCAGCTTAGAGGGACAGGGTGACGGAAAACTATTTTTT.

In its sample, this clone was seen a few times. Additional DNA sequences in this sample encode the identical CDR3. Here the CDR3 reads CASSVDEGQPQHF. Written as DNA, the CDR3 is TGTGCCAGCAGCGTAGACGAGGGACAGCCCCAGCATTTT. The V and J genes are TRBV9 and TRBJ1-5; D unresolved. Germline CDR1 SGDLS, CDR2 YYNGEE. CDR3 length equals 13 residues. The germline V and J ends were trimmed by 0 bases and 7 bases, with 8 bases remaining between them.

The chain carries TRBV29-1 and TRBJ2-3; D gene ambiguous. Trimming pared 3 bases from V and 2 bases from J, leaving 3 bases between. CDR1 is SQVTM and CDR2 is ANQGSEA in the germline V gene. The length of the CDR3 is 11 residues. The CDR3 nucleotides read TGCAGCGTTGAGCACACAGATACGCAGTATTTT. Amino acid sequence: CSVEHTDTQYF.

This chain uses TRBV5-5 with TRBJ1-1; the match to TRBD1 covers 9 bases. The CDR3 contains 15 residues. In germline, CDR1 is SGHKS, CDR2 YYEKEE (reference sequence). Trimming took 0 bases from V and 1 from J; bases not matched to a gene: 1. The CDR3 DNA sequence: TGTGCCAGCAGCTTGGCGACAGGGGGGAACACTGAAGCTTTCTTT. The encoded protein is CASSLATGGNTEAFF.

The rearrangement links TRBV19 to TRBJ1-1; no reliable D call. Germline V gives CDR1 LNHDA, CDR2 SQIVND (reference sequence). This CDR3 is built from 11 residues. Deletions cut 7 bases from V and 11 bases from J, with 14 bases between. CDR3 residues: CASKIGNVAFF. The CDR3 DNA reads as TGTGCCAGTAAGATCGGCAATGTGGCTTTCTTT.

The chain carries TRBV7-9 and TRBJ2-3; no clear D. The germline V and J ends were trimmed by 6 bases and 1 base, with 8 bases remaining between them. The CDR3 is made up of 13 amino acids. CDR1 and CDR2 from the germline V gene are SEHNR and FQNEAQ (reference sequence). DNA of the CDR3: TGTGCCAGCAGTTTCCGACGCACAGATACGCAGTATTTT. This sequence encodes CASSFRRTDTQYF.

The V call is TRBV5-1, the J call TRBJ1-4; D possibly corresponds to TRBD1 (6 bases). The CDR3 consists of 16 residues. The germline V gene has CDR1 SGHRS and CDR2 YFSETQ. Trimming removed 7 bases from V and 0 bases from J, with 16 bases in between. In DNA, the CDR3 is TGCGCCAGCGCCCTACGTTCAGGGGCAACTAATGAAAAACTGTTTTTT. Translated: CASALRSGATNEKLFF.

This chain links TRBV6-5 with TRBJ2-1; D is ambiguous. Trimming stripped 6 bases from V and 0 bases from J, with 6 bases between. The CDR3 length is 13 residues. Germline V gene sequence: CDR1 MNHEY, CDR2 SVGAGI. CDR3 in DNA: TGTGCCAGCAGGAAAGACTCCTACAATGAGCAGTTCTTC. It codes for CASRKDSYNEQFF.

The chain combines TRBV9 with TRBJ2-5; either TRBD1 or TRBD2 may supply D (5 bases each). Germline V CDR1 and CDR2: SGDLS, YYNGEE. This CDR3 has 15 amino acids. The V end lost 2 bases, the J end lost 5 bases, and 16 bases lay between the germline ends. CDR3 sequence: CASSVQGTEEETQYF. DNA of the CDR3: TGTGCCAGCAGCGTCCAAGGGACGGAGGAGGAGACCCAGTACTTC.

The chain joins TRBV7-6 to TRBJ2-5; 10 bases agree with TRBD1. CDR1 is SGHVS and CDR2 is FNYEAQ in the germline V gene. The CDR3 has 22 amino acids. After removal of 9 bases from V and 2 bases from J, the junction contained 30 bases not matched to a gene. The DNA for the CDR3 is TGTGCCAGTCCAACGACCCAACCACCCCGAGGACAGGGGGTGAGGGGGCAAGAGACCCAGTACTTC. Translation: CASPTTQPPRGQGVRGQETQYF.

This chain links TRBV15 with TRBJ1-4; D possibly corresponds to TRBD1 (6 bases). This CDR3 spans 16 amino acids. Trimming took 3 bases from V and 3 from J, leaving 14 bases between them. CDR1 and CDR2 (germline): LNHNV, YYDKDF (reference sequence). Here the CDR3 reads CATSSRVTGANEKLFF. The CDR3 DNA is TGTGCCACCAGCAGCCGAGTGACAGGAGCTAATGAAAAACTGTTTTTT.

The CDR3 region is CASSPGRNVEQYF. CDR3 coding DNA: TGTGCCAGCTCACCGGGGCGGAATGTAGAGCAGTACTTC. The chain links TRBV18 to TRBJ2-7, with D perhaps matching TRBD1 (5 bases). The CDR3 totals 13 residues. CDR1 is KGHSH, CDR2 LQKENI, per germline. V was clipped by 3 bases and J by 7 bases, with 13 bases between them.

In nucleotides, the CDR3 is TGCGCCAGCAGCCAAGATCCCGGGGGATCTAGCGGGCGGACCTACAATGAGCAGTTCTTC. Translated: CASSQDPGGSSGRTYNEQFF. The V gene is TRBV4-3, the J gene TRBJ2-1; 8 nucleotides align to TRBD2. With V trimmed by 0 bases and J by 2 bases, 15 bases remained unmatched. Germline V gene sequence: CDR1 LGHNA, CDR2 YSLEER. This CDR3 is 20 amino acids long.

V gene TRBV5-6 combines with J gene TRBJ2-7; 9 bases are shared with TRBD2. Germline assignment: CDR1 SGHDT and CDR2 YYEEEE. The CDR3 extends over 16 amino acids. V lost 1 base and J lost 0; bases outside the gene matches: 5. The CDR3 protein is CASSLRVAGASYEQYF. The CDR3 bases are TGTGCCAGCAGCTTGAGGGTAGCGGGGGCCTCCTACGAGCAGTACTTC.

This rearrangement joins TRBV9 to TRBJ1-1, with no clear D. This CDR3 has 14 amino acids. V lost 3 bases to trimming and J lost 0 bases, with 9 bases between them. In germline, CDR1 is SGDLS, CDR2 YYNGEE. The CDR3 spells CASSAVTLNTEAFF. The DNA for the CDR3 is TGTGCCAGCAGCGCTGTAACTCTGAACACTGAAGCTTTCTTT.